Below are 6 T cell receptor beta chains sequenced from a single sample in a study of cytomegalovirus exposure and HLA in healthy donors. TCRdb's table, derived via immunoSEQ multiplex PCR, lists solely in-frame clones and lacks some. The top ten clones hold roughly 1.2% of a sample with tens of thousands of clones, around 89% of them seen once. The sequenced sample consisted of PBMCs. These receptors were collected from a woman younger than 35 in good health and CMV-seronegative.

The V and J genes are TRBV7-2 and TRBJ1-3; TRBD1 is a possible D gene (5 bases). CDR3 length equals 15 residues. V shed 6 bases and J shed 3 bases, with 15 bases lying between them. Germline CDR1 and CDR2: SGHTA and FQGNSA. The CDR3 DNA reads TGTGCCAGCAGGGGTGGGGGAGGGAGTGGAAACACCATATATTTT. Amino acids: CASRGGGGSGNTIYF.

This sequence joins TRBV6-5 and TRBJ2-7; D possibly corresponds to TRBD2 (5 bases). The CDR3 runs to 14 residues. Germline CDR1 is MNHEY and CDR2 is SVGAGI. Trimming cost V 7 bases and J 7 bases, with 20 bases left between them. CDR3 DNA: TGTGCCAGCAACCCCCCGCGGGCCACGGGTGAGCAGTACTTC. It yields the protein CASNPPRATGEQYF.

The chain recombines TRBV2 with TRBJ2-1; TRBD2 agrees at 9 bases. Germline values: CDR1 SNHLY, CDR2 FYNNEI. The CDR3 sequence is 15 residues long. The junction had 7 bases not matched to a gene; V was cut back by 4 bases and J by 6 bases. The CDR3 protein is CASSGWLAGANEQFF. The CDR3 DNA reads TGTGCCAGCAGTGGGTGGTTAGCGGGGGCCAATGAGCAGTTCTTC. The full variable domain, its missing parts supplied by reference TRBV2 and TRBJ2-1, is EPEVTQTPSHQVTQMGQEVILRCVPISNHLYFYWYRQILGQKVEFLVSFYNNEISEKSEIFDDQFSVERPDGSNFTLKIRSTKLEDSAMYFCASSGWLAGANEQFFGPGTRLTVL.

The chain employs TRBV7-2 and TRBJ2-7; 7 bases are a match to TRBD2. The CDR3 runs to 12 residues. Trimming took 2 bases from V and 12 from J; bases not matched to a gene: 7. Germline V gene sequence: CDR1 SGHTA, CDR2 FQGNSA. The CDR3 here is CASSLWEGSPYF. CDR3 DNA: TGTGCCAGCAGCTTATGGGAGGGCAGTCCGTACTTC.

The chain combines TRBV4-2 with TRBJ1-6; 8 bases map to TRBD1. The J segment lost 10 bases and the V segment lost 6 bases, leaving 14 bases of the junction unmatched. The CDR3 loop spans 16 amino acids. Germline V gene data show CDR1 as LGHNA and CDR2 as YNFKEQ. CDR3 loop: CASRPAGRGPGSPLHF. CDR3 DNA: TGTGCCAGCAGACCGGCGGGCAGGGGGCCGGGGTCACCCCTCCACTTT.

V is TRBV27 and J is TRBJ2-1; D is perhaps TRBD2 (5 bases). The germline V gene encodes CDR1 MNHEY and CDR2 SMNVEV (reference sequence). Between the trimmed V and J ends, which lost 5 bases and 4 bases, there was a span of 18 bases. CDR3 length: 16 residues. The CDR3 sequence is CASSALSGLGYNEQFF. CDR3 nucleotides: TGTGCCAGCAGTGCCCTGTCGGGGTTGGGTTACAATGAGCAGTTCTTC.